What follows describes a single T cell receptor beta chain. The data were taken from a study of Graves' ophthalmopathy and Graves' hyperthyroidism. About the research overall: Hyperthyroidism was considered stable when no ophthalmopathy appeared within 18 months of follow-up.

Trimming took off 4 bases at V and 0 bases at J, with 12 bases between the two ends. CDR1 is MGHDK, CDR2 SYGVNS, per germline. The CDR3 sequence is 15 residues long. RNA transcripts were the template, and TCR beta CDR3 regions were amplified from them. In the first round, RT-PCR was carried out with HTBI primers, and a multiplex PCR formed the second round. MiXCR was run by TCRdb on the multiplex PCR reads, yielding one entry per CDR3 protein. The table records about 550,000 distinct CDR3 sequences, about 35% of them present only once. Sequenced sample: peripheral blood or thyroid tissue (not recorded which). This receptor was identified in an adult man with Graves' hyperthyroidism. The chain uses TRBV25-1 and TRBJ1-1, with D unresolved. The CDR3 DNA reads as TGTGCCAGCAGTGCTAGAGATACGGTGAACACTGAAGCTTTCTTT. Amino acid sequence: CASSARDTVNTEAFF.